What follows is one T cell receptor (beta chain) and its context. Its antigen remains unidentified. Per-nucleotide qualities are absent, and no much larger clonotype sits a single base away. CDR1 and CDR2 are read off the germline V gene (reference sequence) as MNHEY and SMNVEV. After removal of 5 bases from V and 3 bases from J, the junction retains 10 bases not matched to a gene. There are 16 amino acids in the CDR3, from cysteine to phenylalanine inclusive. Only the CDR3 region is kept as DNA, spanning 48 bases read in frame from base 1. The Quick-DNA Microprep Kit was used to extract genomic DNA from the sorted cells. TCRbeta DNA was amplified with the immunoSEQ hsTCRbeta kit following the manufacturer's protocol. An Illumina MiSeq instrument was used to sequence the TCRbeta libraries. The authors' pipeline ran thus. Removing out-of-frame sequences left fewer than 2.5 million distinct TCRbeta sequences, an average of around 67,000 per individual. Each individual was scored using the number of 164 previously reported CMV-associated TCRbeta sequences that the individual carried and the total number of productive distinct TCRbeta sequences. A beta-binomial model was reimplemented in Python, and scikit-learn random forests with default parameters were trained on US cohort data. On the Belgian cohort, classifier performance was reported as the median AUC, along with percentile confidence intervals, across 10,000 bootstrap iterations. Imported from immuneACCESS, the table was reduced by TCRdb to in-frame sequences with V and J called. These copies leave out some clones; in studies compared against another copy, an unresolved V gene accounts for under half, and the cause of the remainder is not known. Clonal size and the V and J genes are those of that table, whereas D and trimming came from the DNA. Within this sample are 80,000 to 100,000 clones, with 80% of them counted one time only. Of the sample, about 3.6% is held by the ten largest clones.

This sample is part of a study of memory CD4+ T cells and cytomegalovirus serostatus (dated by TCRdb to about 2019). Concerning the study at large: The cohort comprised around 35 healthy Belgian adults, 9 CMV seropositive and some 24 CMV seronegative. To replicate a published TCR-based CMV serostatus classifier, the study sequenced CD4+ memory TCRbeta repertoires from a Belgian cohort whose cytomegalovirus serostatus was known. Broader findings and caveats from the paper: Only CD4+CD45RO+ memory cells were sequenced, unlike the original study, which covered naive and memory CD4+ and CD8+ populations. The original-framework classifier achieved a median bootstrapped AUC of approximately 0.96 with a 95% CI of 0.76-1.00 on the Belgian cohort. The results were interpreted as suggesting that the CMV-associated TCR signature is mostly present in the CD4+ memory repertoire. For CMV serostatus prediction, a median bootstrapped AUC of 0.95 was reached with the original framework, and a median bootstrapped AUC of approximately 0.92 was reached with a US-trained random forest. Among the roughly 160 previously reported CMV-associated TCRbeta sequences, 67 showed up in the CD4+ memory repertoires, with each one found in between one and five individuals.

Single viable CD3+CD4+CD8-CD45RO+ cells were sorted as memory CD4+ T cells on a FACSAria II. CMV serostatus was assessed using a Roche Elecsys assay, by which serum IgG against CMV pp150, pp28, p38 and p52 was detected. Following thawing, total CD4+ T cells were enriched through positive selection using CD4 magnetic microbeads. The samples came from a different study that was designed specifically to examine the CD4+ T cell memory repertoire. Following standard operating procedures, peripheral blood mononuclear cells were isolated and cryopreserved, while serum was kept at -80 degrees C. The staining relied on CD3-PerCP (BW264/56), CD4-APC (RPA-T4), CD45RO-PE (UCHT1) and CD8-Pacific Orange (3B5) antibodies, and Sytox blue was used to exclude non-viable cells.

The sample was memory CD4+ T cells from blood. This chain is built from TRBV27 and TRBJ2-7; 10 junctional bases match TRBD2. The sequence was obtained from an adult in good health and CMV-seropositive. DNA sequence: TGTGCCAGCAGTCGATCAGGGACTAGCGAATTCTACGAGCAGTACTTC. Its translation reads: CASSRSGTSEFYEQYF.